These 26 T cell receptor beta chains were sequenced from one sample in a study of immune evolution from preneoplasia to lung adenocarcinoma. Sequencing was performed with immunoSEQ multiplex PCR; in TCRdb, only in-frame clones are kept and a portion is missing. The sample contains fewer than 3,500 clones, around four fifths of which appear only once. Sequenced sample: FFPE adjacent normal lung tissue. Source of these receptors: a person aged 70 to 85 with lung adenocarcinoma.

This clone has only one observation. This chain joins TRBV6-5 and TRBJ2-7, with a tentative D call TRBD1 (6 bases). CDR3 size: 15 residues. The germline V gene encodes CDR1 MNHEY and CDR2 SVGAGI. V was cut by 5 bases and J by 0 bases, with 14 bases left in between. The CDR3 spells CASSGRGRTSYEQYF. The CDR3 bases are TGTGCCAGCAGTGGCAGGGGCCGCACCTCCTACGAGCAGTACTTC.

The genes are TRBV6-1 and TRBJ2-5; D remains unclear. Per germline, CDR1 MNHNS and CDR2 SASEGT. There are 13 residues in the CDR3. V lost 8 bases and J 5 bases, leaving 15 bases between the germline ends. Written as DNA, the CDR3 is TGTGCCAGCTCTAACCCCTTTCCGGAGACCCAGTACTTC. As protein: CASSNPFPETQYF.

The gene calls are TRBV7-3 and TRBJ2-1; 9 bases are shared with TRBD1. Germline V gene data show CDR1 as SGHTA and CDR2 as FQGTGA. This CDR3 is 16 amino acids long. V shed 0 bases, J shed 3 bases, and the junction held 3 bases outside the gene matches. CDR3 sequence: CASSLTGQGNYNEQFF. The DNA of the CDR3 is TGTGCCAGCAGCTTAACGGGACAGGGCAACTACAATGAGCAGTTCTTC.

The V call is TRBV7-6, the J call TRBJ2-7; D not certain. This CDR3 is 13 amino acids long. Germline CDR1 is SGHVS and CDR2 is FNYEAQ. Trimming pared 1 base from V and 5 bases from J, leaving 9 bases between. The CDR3 DNA reads TGTGCCAGCAGCTTAGTTGGCGTACACGAGCAGTACTTC. It is translated as CASSLVGVHEQYF.

CDR3: CSVVSLNTEAFF. Written as DNA, the CDR3 is TGCAGCGTTGTCTCCCTGAACACTGAAGCTTTCTTT. The chain is built from TRBV29-1 and TRBJ1-1; D ambiguous. This CDR3 is built from 12 residues. V was shortened by 4 bases and J by 0 bases, with 6 bases between the two germline ends. CDR1 SQVTM and CDR2 ANQGSEA come from the germline V gene.

J is TRBJ1-4 and V is TRBV28; D gene ambiguous. V was pared by 6 bases and J by 5 bases, with 13 bases between. Germline V CDR1 and CDR2: MDHEN, SYDVKM. This CDR3 contains 14 residues. CDR3 in DNA: TGTGCCAGCAGCCCCGGGAACCGGAATGAAAAACTGTTTTTT. This encodes CASSPGNRNEKLFF.

This clone showed up just a few times. The genes are TRBV18 and TRBJ1-5; 9 bases agree with TRBD1. Trimming at V came to 3 bases and at J to 5 bases, leaving 5 bases not matched to a gene. The CDR3 runs 15 residues. Germline assignment: CDR1 KGHSH and CDR2 LQKENI. CDR3 amino acids: CASSPDRGSHQPQHF. The CDR3 bases are TGTGCCAGCTCACCGGACAGGGGCAGCCATCAGCCCCAGCATTTT.

This chain joins TRBV7-9 and TRBJ2-1; D is possibly TRBD2 (6 bases). Per the germline V gene, CDR1 is SEHNR and CDR2 is FQNEAQ (reference sequence). The CDR3 has 14 amino acids. V was shortened by 1 base and J by 4 bases, with 8 bases between the two germline ends. The CDR3 coding sequence is TGTGCCAGCAGCTTAGAGGGAGGATACAATGAGCAGTTCTTC. It codes for CASSLEGGYNEQFF.

The chain is built from TRBV11-2 and TRBJ1-1; maybe TRBD1 (5 bases). The V end lost 4 bases, the J end lost 1 base, and 7 bases lay between the germline ends. The V gene's germline CDR1 is SGHAT and CDR2 FQNNGV. This CDR3 is built from 13 residues. The chain's CDR3 is CASSWGPNTEAFF. CDR3 in DNA: TGTGCCAGCAGCTGGGGACCGAACACTGAAGCTTTCTTT.

This clone came up once. V is TRBV7-9 and J is TRBJ2-5; D call uncertain. With 8 bases removed from V and 1 base from J, the gap between germline ends came to 11 bases. The CDR3 consists of 13 residues. Germline lookup yields CDR1 SEHNR and CDR2 FQNEAQ (reference sequence). CDR3 DNA sequence: TGTGCCAGCCGCCTTCCAGCCCAAGAGACCCAGTACTTC. Translation gives CASRLPAQETQYF.

J is TRBJ2-7 and V is TRBV5-4, with D tentatively TRBD2 (6 bases). This CDR3 comprises 14 residues. V lost 0 bases and J lost 5, with 12 bases in between. Looked up from germline, CDR1 is SGHNT and CDR2 is YYREEE (reference sequence). For the CDR3, the DNA is TGTGCCAGCAGCTTGGTAGGGAGGAACAACGAGCAGTACTTC. Translated: CASSLVGRNNEQYF. Drawing the rest from reference TRBV5-4 and TRBJ2-7, the complete variable domain is ETGVTQSPTHLIKTRGQQVTLRCSSQSGHNTVSWYQQALGQGPQFIFQYYREEENGRGNFPPRFSGLQFPNYSSELNVNALELDDSALYLCASSLVGRNNEQYFGPGTRLTVT.

Regarding this clone: Germline is not matched at one junction end, which may reflect a read error. The chain uses TRBV5-1 and TRBJ1-2; perhaps TRBD1 as D (5 bases). The germline CDR1 and CDR2 sequences are SGHRS and YFSETQ. The CDR3 has 13 amino acids. CDR3 coding DNA: TGCGCCAGCAGCTTGAGTGTCGGGACGGATCCTCGCTTC. It codes for CASSLSVGTDPRF.

This rearrangement joins TRBV5-4 to TRBJ2-3, with TRBD2 identical over 8 bases. Germline V gene lookup returns CDR1 SGHNT and CDR2 YYREEE (reference sequence). This CDR3 contains 13 residues. V shed 2 bases and J 5 bases; nucleotides not matched to a gene: 1. The CDR3 spells CASSFAGGDTQYF. CDR3 DNA: TGTGCCAGCAGCTTCGCGGGGGGAGATACGCAGTATTTT.

V and J are TRBV6-1 and TRBJ2-1; TRBD2 agrees at 9 bases. Germline trimming cut 2 bases from V and 4 bases from J; bases unmatched to any gene: 6. Germline V CDR1 and CDR2: MNHNS, SASEGT. The CDR3 is 16 residues long. CDR3 protein: CASSEPTSGIYNEQFF. CDR3 bases: TGTGCCAGCAGTGAACCGACTAGCGGCATTTACAATGAGCAGTTCTTC.

The CDR3 DNA is TGTGCCTGGAGTGGTTCGGATACGCAGTATTTT. It yields the protein CAWSGSDTQYF. The chain combines TRBV30 with TRBJ2-3; D remains unclear. CDR1 and CDR2 from the germline V gene are GTSNPN and SVGIG (reference sequence). Deletions cut 1 base from V and 6 bases from J, with 5 bases between. The length of the CDR3 is 11 residues.

This rearrangement joins TRBV7-2 to TRBJ2-6; unclear D gene. This CDR3 is built from 15 residues. The V gene's germline CDR1 is SGHTA and CDR2 FQGNSA. V was cut by 5 bases and J by 4 bases, with 12 bases left in between. The CDR3 protein is CASSPDIGGANVLTF. DNA of the CDR3: TGTGCCAGCAGCCCAGATATCGGCGGGGCCAACGTCCTGACTTTC.

Written as DNA, the CDR3 is TGCAGTGCCAGGGGGCCAGAGACCCAGTACTTC. Translation: CSARGPETQYF. This chain uses TRBV20-1 with TRBJ2-5; TRBD1 matches at 8 bases. Germline CDR1 reads DFQATT; CDR2 reads SNEGSKA (reference sequence). The CDR3 has 11 residues. With 6 bases clipped from V and 4 bases from J, the junction kept 1 base outside the gene matches.

About this clone itself: The junction departs from the called germline gene at one end, perhaps through a read error. V usage is TRBV6-5 and J usage is TRBJ2-3, with D possibly matching TRBD2 (5 bases). This CDR3 contains 12 residues. Germline loops: CDR1 MNHEY, CDR2 SVGAGI. CDR3 bases: TGTGTCAGCGGCCATGGCACAGATACGCAGTATTTT. Its translation is CVSGHGTDTQYF.

The chain recombines TRBV5-1 with TRBJ1-1, with D tentatively TRBD1 (5 bases). The V end was cut by 5 bases, the J end by 0 bases, with 11 bases between. Germline CDR1 is SGHRS and CDR2 is YFSETQ. This CDR3 is built from 14 residues. CDR3 nucleotides: TGCGCCAGCAGTCAGGGAACCCTGAACACTGAAGCTTTCTTT. This translates into CASSQGTLNTEAFF.

The chain couples TRBV25-1 to TRBJ1-6; a possible D gene is TRBD1 (6 bases). The CDR3 consists of 14 residues. The V and J ends lost 6 bases and 9 bases respectively, with 15 bases between them. The germline gives CDR1 MGHDK, CDR2 SYGVNS. CDR3 DNA: TGTGCCAGCAGGGCGGGGGCTAACGGTTCACCCCTCCACTTT. Protein: CASRAGANGSPLHF.

This clone was seen more than once but under ten times. This chain uses TRBV5-6 with TRBJ2-7; D is perhaps TRBD1 (5 bases). CDR1 and CDR2 from the germline V gene are SGHDT and YYEEEE. The CDR3 extends over 14 amino acids. The V end lost 2 bases, the J end lost 2 bases, and 11 bases lay between the germline ends. In nucleotides, the CDR3 is TGTGCCAGCAGCTTTCGGACAAGAGCCTACGAGCAGTACTTC. Its protein product is CASSFRTRAYEQYF.

This chain links TRBV7-9 with TRBJ2-7, with 12 positions matching TRBD2. V dropped 4 bases and J dropped 0; count of bases not matched to a gene: 10. This CDR3 region has 18 residues. CDR1 SEHNR and CDR2 FQNEAQ come from the germline V gene (reference sequence). The CDR3 loop is CASSSSPGLAGSSYEQYF. The CDR3, as DNA: TGTGCCAGCAGCTCTAGCCCCGGACTAGCGGGGAGCTCCTACGAGCAGTACTTC.

This clone has just a few counts. The CDR3 protein is CASRRTGTNTEAFF. DNA of the CDR3: TGTGCCAGCCGAAGGACAGGGACAAACACTGAAGCTTTCTTT. The chain recombines TRBV27 with TRBJ1-1; TRBD1 aligns across 8 bases. The CDR3 covers 14 residues. Looked up from germline, CDR1 is MNHEY and CDR2 is SMNVEV (reference sequence). V was clipped by 8 bases and J by 2 bases; unmatched bases: 7.

V is TRBV6-1 and J is TRBJ1-4; TRBD1 aligns across 8 bases. Looked up from germline, CDR1 is MNHNS and CDR2 is SASEGT. The CDR3 is 14 residues long. V dropped 6 bases and J dropped 10; count of bases not matched to a gene: 10. CDR3 sequence (DNA): TGTGCCAGCAGCTCAGGGACAGGTGTTGGAAAACTGTTTTTT. This encodes CASSSGTGVGKLFF.

The V call is TRBV2, the J call TRBJ2-2; 13 nucleotides align to TRBD2. The CDR3 length is 16 residues. V lost 6 bases to trimming and J lost 4 bases; unmatched junction nucleotides: 5. Germline values: CDR1 SNHLY, CDR2 FYNNEI. The CDR3 protein is CASRPRTSGGTGELFF. The DNA of the CDR3 is TGTGCCAGCAGACCCAGGACTAGCGGGGGCACCGGGGAGCTGTTTTTT.

CDR3 nucleotide sequence: TGTGCCAGCTCACCACCCAACGGAGACGGAGAGACGCAGTATTTT. It codes for CASSPPNGDGETQYF. This chain connects TRBV18 to TRBJ2-3; D gene unclear. Germline V gives CDR1 KGHSH, CDR2 LQKENI. The V gene lost 0 bases and the J gene lost 9 bases, with 16 bases spanning the gap. This CDR3 contains 15 residues. Full variable domain (remainder filled in from reference TRBV18 and TRBJ2-3): NAGVMQNPRHLVRRRGQEARLRCSPMKGHSHVYWYRQLPEEGLKFMVYLQKENIIDESGMPKERFSAEFPKEGPSILRIQQVVRGDSAAYFCASSPPNGDGETQYFGPGTRLTVL.